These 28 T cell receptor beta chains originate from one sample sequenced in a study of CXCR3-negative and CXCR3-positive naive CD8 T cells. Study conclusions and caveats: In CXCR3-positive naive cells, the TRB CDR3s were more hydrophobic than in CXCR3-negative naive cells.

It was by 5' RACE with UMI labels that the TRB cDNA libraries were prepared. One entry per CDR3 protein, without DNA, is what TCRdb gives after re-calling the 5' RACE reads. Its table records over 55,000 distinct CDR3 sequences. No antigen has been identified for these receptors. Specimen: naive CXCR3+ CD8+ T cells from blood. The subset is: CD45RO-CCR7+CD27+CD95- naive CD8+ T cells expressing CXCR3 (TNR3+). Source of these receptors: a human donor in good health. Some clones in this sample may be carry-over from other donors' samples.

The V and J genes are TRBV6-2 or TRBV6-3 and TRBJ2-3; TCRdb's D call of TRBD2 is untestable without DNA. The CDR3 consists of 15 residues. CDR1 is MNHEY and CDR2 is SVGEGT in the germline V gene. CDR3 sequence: CASSYRLAGSDTQYF.

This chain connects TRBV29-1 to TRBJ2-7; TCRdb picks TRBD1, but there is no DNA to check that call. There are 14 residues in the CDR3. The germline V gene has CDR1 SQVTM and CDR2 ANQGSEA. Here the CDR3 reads CSVVGRDRETEQYF.

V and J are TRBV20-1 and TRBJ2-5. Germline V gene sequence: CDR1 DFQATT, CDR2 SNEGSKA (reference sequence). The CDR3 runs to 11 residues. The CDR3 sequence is CSAPLQETQYF.

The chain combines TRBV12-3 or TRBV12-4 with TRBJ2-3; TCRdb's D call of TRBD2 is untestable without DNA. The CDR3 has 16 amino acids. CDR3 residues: CASSPLLAGDADTQYF.

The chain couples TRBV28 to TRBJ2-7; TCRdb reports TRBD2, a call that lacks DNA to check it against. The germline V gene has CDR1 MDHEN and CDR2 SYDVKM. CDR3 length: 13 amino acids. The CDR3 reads CASRRTEGYEQYF.

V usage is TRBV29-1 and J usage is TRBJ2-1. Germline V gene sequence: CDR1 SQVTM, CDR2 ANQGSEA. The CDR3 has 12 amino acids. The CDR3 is CSVEDYPDEQFF.

CDR3: CASSLRLAGSSYNEKFF. The chain links TRBV13 to TRBJ2-1. Germline V lookup: CDR1 PRHDT, CDR2 FYEKMQ (reference sequence). The CDR3 sequence is 17 residues long.

The CDR3 sequence is CASGAGGYNEQFF. The chain couples TRBV13 to TRBJ2-1; lacking DNA, the TRBD2 call made by TCRdb goes unchecked. CDR1 PRHDT and CDR2 FYEKMQ come from the germline V gene (reference sequence). The CDR3 loop spans 13 amino acids.

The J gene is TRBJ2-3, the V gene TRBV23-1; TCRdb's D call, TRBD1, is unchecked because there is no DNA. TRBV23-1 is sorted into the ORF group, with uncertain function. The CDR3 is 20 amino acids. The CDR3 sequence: CASSQSPRTGGVSSTDTQYF.

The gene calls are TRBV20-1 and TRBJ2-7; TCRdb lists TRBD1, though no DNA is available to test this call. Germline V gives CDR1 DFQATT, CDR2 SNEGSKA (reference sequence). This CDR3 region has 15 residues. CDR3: CSARSDRSPSYEQYF.

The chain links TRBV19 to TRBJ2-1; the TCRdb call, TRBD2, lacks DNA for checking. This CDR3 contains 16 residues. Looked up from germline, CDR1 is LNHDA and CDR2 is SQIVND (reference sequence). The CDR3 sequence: CASSISGGASYNEQFF.

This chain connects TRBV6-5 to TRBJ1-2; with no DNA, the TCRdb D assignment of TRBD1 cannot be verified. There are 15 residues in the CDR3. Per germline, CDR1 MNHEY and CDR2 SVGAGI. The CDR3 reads CASSYDTGELYGYTF.

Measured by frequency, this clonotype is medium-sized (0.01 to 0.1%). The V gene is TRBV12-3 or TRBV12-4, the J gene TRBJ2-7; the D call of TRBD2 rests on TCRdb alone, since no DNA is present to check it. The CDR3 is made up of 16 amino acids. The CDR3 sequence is CASSPRSSGGAYEQYF.

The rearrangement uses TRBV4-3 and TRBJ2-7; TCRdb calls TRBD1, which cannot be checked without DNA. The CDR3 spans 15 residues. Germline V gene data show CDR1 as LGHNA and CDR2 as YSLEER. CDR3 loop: CASSQDGWTQYEQYF.

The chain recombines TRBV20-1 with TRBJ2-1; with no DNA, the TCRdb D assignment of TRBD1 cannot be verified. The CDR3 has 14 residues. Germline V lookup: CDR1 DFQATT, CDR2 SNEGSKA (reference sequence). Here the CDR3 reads CSAPRGGPYNEQFF.

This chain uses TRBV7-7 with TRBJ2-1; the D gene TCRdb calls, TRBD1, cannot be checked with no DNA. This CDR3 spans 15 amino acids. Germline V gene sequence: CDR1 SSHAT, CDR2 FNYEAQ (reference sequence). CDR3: CASSGGPSTFDEQFF.

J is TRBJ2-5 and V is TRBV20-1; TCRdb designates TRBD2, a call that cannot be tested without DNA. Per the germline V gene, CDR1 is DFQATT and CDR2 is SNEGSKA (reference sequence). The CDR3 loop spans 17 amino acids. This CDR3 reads CSARDGLAGVFAETQYF.

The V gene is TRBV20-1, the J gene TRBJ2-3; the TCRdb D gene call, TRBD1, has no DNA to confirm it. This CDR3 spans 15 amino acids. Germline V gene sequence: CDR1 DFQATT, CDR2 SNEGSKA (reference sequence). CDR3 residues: CSAREGGPSTDTQYF.

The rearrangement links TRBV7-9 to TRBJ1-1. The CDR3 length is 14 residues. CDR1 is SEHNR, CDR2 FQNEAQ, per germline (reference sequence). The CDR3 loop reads CASSFVQPNTEAFF. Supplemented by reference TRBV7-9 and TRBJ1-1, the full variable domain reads DTGVSQNPRHKITKRGQNVTFRCDPISEHNRLYWYRQTLGQGPEFLTYFQNEAQLEKSRLLSDRFSAERPKGSFSTLEIQRTEQGDSAMYLCASSFVQPNTEAFFGQGTRLTVV.

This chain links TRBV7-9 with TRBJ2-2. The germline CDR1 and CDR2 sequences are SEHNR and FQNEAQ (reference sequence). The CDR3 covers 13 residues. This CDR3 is CASSLGNTGELFF.

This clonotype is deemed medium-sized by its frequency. CDR3 residues: CASSSRQGHTDTQYF. V gene TRBV7-9 combines with J gene TRBJ2-3; TCRdb's D call of TRBD1 is untestable without DNA. Germline V gives CDR1 SEHNR, CDR2 FQNEAQ (reference sequence). This CDR3 spans 15 amino acids.

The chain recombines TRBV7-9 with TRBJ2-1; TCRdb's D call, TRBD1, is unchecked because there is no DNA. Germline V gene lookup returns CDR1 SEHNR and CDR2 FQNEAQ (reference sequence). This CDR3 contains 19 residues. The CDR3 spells CASSDSETGTGGAYNEQFF.

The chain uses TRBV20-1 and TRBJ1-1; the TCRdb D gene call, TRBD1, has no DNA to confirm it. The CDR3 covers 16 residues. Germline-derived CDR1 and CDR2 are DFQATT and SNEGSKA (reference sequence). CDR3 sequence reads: CSARVPDRGRDTEAFF.

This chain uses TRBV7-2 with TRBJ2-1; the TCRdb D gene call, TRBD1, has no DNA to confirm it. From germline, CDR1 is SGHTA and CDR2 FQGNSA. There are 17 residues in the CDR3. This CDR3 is CASSLELGGGLYNEQFF.

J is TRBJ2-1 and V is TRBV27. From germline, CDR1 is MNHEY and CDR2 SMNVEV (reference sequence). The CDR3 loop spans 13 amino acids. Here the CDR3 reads CASSSGVVYEQFF.

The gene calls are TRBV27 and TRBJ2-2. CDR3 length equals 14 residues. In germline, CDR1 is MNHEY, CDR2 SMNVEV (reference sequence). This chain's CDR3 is CASSFLGSTGELFF.

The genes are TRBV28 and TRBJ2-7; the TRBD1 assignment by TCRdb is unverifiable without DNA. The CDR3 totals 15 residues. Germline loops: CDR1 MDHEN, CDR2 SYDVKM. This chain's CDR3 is CASLPGQTDDHEQYF.

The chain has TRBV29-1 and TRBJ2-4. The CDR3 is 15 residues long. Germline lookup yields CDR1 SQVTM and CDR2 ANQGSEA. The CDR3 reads CSVEAQDNAKNIQYF.